The clone carrying this T cell receptor beta chain occurred many times. TCR beta CDR3 regions were amplified from RNA. The HTBI primer set served for first-round RT-PCR of the TCR CDR3. TCRdb independently ran MiXCR on the multiplex PCR reads; one entry per CDR3 protein. The table has a few hundred thousand distinct CDR3 sequences, 15% to 20% seen once; the top ten hold around 32%. This CDR3 comprises 16 residues. Looked up from germline, CDR1 is MDHEN and CDR2 is SYDVKM. V was pared by 3 bases and J by 0 bases, with 8 bases of the junction left unmatched. This specimen belongs to a study of T cells in Graves' hyperthyroidism and ophthalmopathy.

This receptor was identified in a woman aged 25-40 years with Graves' ophthalmopathy. The V call is TRBV28, the J call TRBJ2-7; 7 bases line up with TRBD1. Sequenced sample: blood. CDR3 loop: CASSFLQGPSSYEQYF. The CDR3 DNA reads as TGTGCCAGCAGTTTTTTACAGGGGCCGAGCTCCTACGAGCAGTACTTC.